This is a list of T cell receptor beta chains from one sample in a study of cytomegalovirus exposure and HLA in healthy donors. TCRdb's table, derived via immunoSEQ multiplex PCR, lists solely in-frame clones and lacks some. Recorded for this sample: fewer than 45,000 clones. Sequencing was carried out using PBMCs. All receptors come from a woman aged 25 to 39 in good health and CMV-seronegative. CDR3s include the opening cysteine and the closing phenylalanine or tryptophan. Fields, in order: J gene, V gene, D gene, CDR3 protein, CDR3 DNA. A D gene is named only where the DNA matches it firmly.

TRBJ2-2	TRBV9	-	CASSPHGRPDTGELFF	TGTGCCAGCAGCCCCCATGGCAGGCCTGACACCGGGGAGCTGTTTTTT
TRBJ2-2	TRBV14	TRBD2	CASLTKAGEPGELFF	TGTGCCAGCCTTACAAAAGCGGGAGAACCCGGGGAGCTGTTTTTT
TRBJ2-1	TRBV30	-	CAWSVDSDNEQFF	TGTGCCTGGAGTGTGGACAGTGACAATGAGCAGTTCTTC
TRBJ2-2	TRBV2	-	CASTRGRRELFF	TGTGCCAGCACCCGAGGGAGGAGGGAGCTGTTTTTT
TRBJ2-6	TRBV2	-	CASSESTRVSGANVLTF	TGTGCCAGCAGTGAATCGACCCGGGTCTCTGGGGCCAACGTCCTGACTTTC
TRBJ1-2	TRBV9	-	CASSVGTVSNYGYTF	TGTGCCAGCAGCGTAGGGACAGTAAGCAACTATGGCTACACCTTC
TRBJ2-7	TRBV6-5	-	CASSHLRDSPYEQYF	TGTGCCAGCAGTCACTTAAGAGACAGTCCCTACGAGCAGTACTTC
TRBJ1-5	TRBV19	TRBD1	CALRQGNSNQPQHF	TGTGCCCTTCGACAGGGGAATAGCAATCAGCCCCAGCATTTT
TRBJ1-4	TRBV30	-	CAWRSSNEKLFF	TGTGCCTGGAGAAGCTCTAATGAAAAACTGTTTTTT
TRBJ2-4	TRBV4-1	TRBD2	CASSPRTSAKNIQYF	TGCGCCAGCAGCCCCCGGACTAGTGCCAAAAACATTCAGTACTTC
TRBJ1-1	TRBV5-1	TRBD1	CASSRVGGQGNTEAFF	TGCGCCAGCAGCCGGGTCGGCGGACAGGGGAACACTGAAGCTTTCTTT
TRBJ1-5	TRBV19	-	CASSPGRRPDQPQHF	TGTGCCAGTAGTCCCGGCAGGAGGCCGGATCAGCCCCAGCATTTT
TRBJ1-1	TRBV5-4	TRBD1	CASSIGQDYTEAFF	TGTGCCAGCAGCATTGGACAGGACTACACTGAAGCTTTCTTT
TRBJ2-7	TRBV7-9	-	CASSLGGSEQYF	TGTGCCAGCAGCTTAGGAGGGTCCGAGCAGTACTTC
TRBJ2-7	TRBV4-1	-	CASSQGRGFYEQYF	TGCGCCAGCAGCCAGGGCCGGGGGTTCTACGAGCAGTACTTC
TRBJ2-5	TRBV29-1	TRBD2	CSAPGRGGQETQYF	TGCAGCGCCCCAGGGAGGGGCGGGCAAGAGACCCAGTACTTC
TRBJ2-5	TRBV27	-	CASSLYSWAGSLETQYF	TGTGCCAGCAGTTTATATTCCTGGGCGGGTTCTCTGGAGACCCAGTACTTC
TRBJ1-2	TRBV25-1	-	CASSRDYDGYTF	TGTGCCAGCAGCCGGGATTACGATGGCTACACCTTC
TRBJ1-1	TRBV18	TRBD1	CASSGGMTGGWTEAFF	TGTGCCAGCTCAGGAGGGATGACAGGGGGATGGACTGAAGCTTTCTTT
TRBJ2-3	TRBV6-5	-	CASRTPYGGTDTQYF	TGTGCCAGCAGGACTCCTTACGGGGGCACAGATACGCAGTATTTT
TRBJ1-2	TRBV5-1	TRBD1	CASSHDQGARYGYTF	TGCGCCAGCAGCCATGACCAGGGGGCGCGATATGGCTACACCTTC
TRBJ1-5	TRBV18	-	CASSWTDHQPQHF	TGTGCCAGCTCGTGGACAGACCATCAGCCCCAGCATTTT
TRBJ2-1	TRBV6-1	TRBD2	CASSERSSGDSSYNEQFF	TGTGCCAGCAGTGAAAGGTCTAGCGGGGACAGCTCCTACAATGAGCAGTTCTTC
TRBJ1-1	TRBV5-1	TRBD1	CASRLTGEIMNTEAFF	TGCGCCAGCAGACTGACAGGGGAGATCATGAACACTGAAGCTTTCTTT
TRBJ2-7	TRBV19	-	CASIQGSSAYEQYF	TGTGCCAGTATACAGGGATCATCCGCCTACGAGCAGTACTTC
TRBJ2-1	TRBV7-2	-	CASSSRGAVREQFF	TGTGCCAGCAGCTCCAGGGGCGCGGTCCGCGAGCAGTTCTTC
TRBJ2-7	TRBV5-1	-	CASSLEWWGDEQYF	TGCGCCAGCAGCTTGGAGTGGTGGGGGGACGAGCAGTACTTC
TRBJ2-7	TRBV4-3	TRBD1	CASSQVPGQGEQYF	TGCGCCAGCAGCCAAGTCCCGGGACAGGGCGAGCAGTACTTC
TRBJ1-5	TRBV29-1	-	CSVRNDSVQPQHF	TGCAGCGTGAGAAATGATTCGGTGCAGCCCCAGCATTTT
TRBJ2-7	TRBV5-4	-	CASSPPSQQDEQYF	TGTGCCAGCTCACCCCCTAGTCAGCAAGACGAGCAGTACTTC
TRBJ2-3	TRBV5-4	TRBD1	CASSRQGISTDTQYF	TGTGCCAGCAGCCGACAGGGAATTAGCACAGATACGCAGTATTTT
TRBJ1-2	TRBV27	TRBD1	CASSPGQGHNYGYTF	TGTGCCAGCAGCCCCGGACAGGGGCATAACTATGGCTACACCTTC
TRBJ2-3	TRBV4-1	TRBD2	CASSQRTSGISTDTQYF	TGCGCCAGCAGCCAACGGACTAGCGGGATCAGCACAGATACGCAGTATTTT
TRBJ1-1	TRBV30	TRBD1	CAWSPQGGTEAFF	TGTGCCTGGAGTCCACAGGGGGGGACTGAAGCTTTCTTT
TRBJ1-2	TRBV30	-	CAVGGLAGYTF	TGTGCCGTCGGGGGGTTGGCTGGCTACACCTTC
TRBJ2-7	TRBV5-4	-	CASSLVQGFDEQYF	TGTGCCAGCAGCTTGGTTCAGGGGTTCGACGAGCAGTACTTC
TRBJ2-2	TRBV15	-	CATSRGYSTTGELFF	TGTGCCACCAGCAGAGGATACAGCACTACCGGGGAGCTGTTTTTT
TRBJ2-7	TRBV19	-	CASSNRDIYEQYF	TGTGCCAGTAGTAACCGGGACATCTACGAGCAGTACTTC
TRBJ1-2	TRBV6-6	TRBD1	CASSSRQGVNYGYTF	TGTGCCAGCAGTTCCCGACAGGGGGTTAACTATGGCTACACCTTC
TRBJ1-1	TRBV7-9	-	CASSLEHFEAFF	TGTGCCAGCAGCTTAGAGCATTTTGAAGCTTTCTTT
TRBJ2-2	TRBV4-1	TRBD2	CASSQFVSGGTTGELFF	TGCGCCAGCAGCCAATTCGTGTCGGGGGGGACTACCGGGGAGCTGTTTTTT
TRBJ2-7	TRBV4-1	-	CASSQVVGEQYF	TGCGCCAGCAGCCAAGTAGTCGGGGAGCAGTACTTC
TRBJ1-1	TRBV2	TRBD1	CASRTGEGRTEAFF	TGTGCCAGCAGGACAGGGGAGGGTAGGACTGAAGCTTTCTTT
TRBJ2-2	TRBV7-2	TRBD2	CASSLSGRNTGELFF	TGTGCCAGCAGTCTTAGCGGGAGGAACACCGGGGAGCTGTTTTTT
TRBJ2-1	TRBV11-2	TRBD2	CASSPLRGGTHNEQFF	TGTGCCAGCAGCCCCTTGCGGGGGGGGACCCACAATGAGCAGTTCTTC
TRBJ2-7	TRBV4-2	TRBD2	CASSQELAGYYEQYF	TGTGCCAGCAGCCAAGAACTAGCGGGATACTACGAGCAGTACTTC
TRBJ2-5	TRBV7-6	TRBD1	CASSPRDRESQTQYF	TGTGCCAGCAGCCCCCGGGACAGGGAGTCCCAGACCCAGTACTTC
TRBJ1-1	TRBV7-9	-	CASSSGGMNTEAFF	TGTGCCAGCAGCTCTGGGGGCATGAACACTGAAGCTTTCTTT
TRBJ1-1	TRBV4-3	-	CASSQDVSGAEAFF	TGCGCCAGCAGCCAAGACGTATCCGGGGCTGAAGCTTTCTTT
TRBJ2-3	TRBV4-3	-	CASSQGGLADSTDTQYF	TGCGCCAGCAGCCAAGGGGGGCTAGCGGACAGCACAGATACGCAGTATTTT
TRBJ1-1	TRBV5-4	TRBD1	CASRQAHRGSGTEAFF	TGTGCCAGCAGGCAAGCCCACAGGGGTTCGGGGACTGAAGCTTTCTTT
TRBJ1-5	TRBV4-1	-	CASSQQHYSNQPQHF	TGCGCCAGCAGCCAACAACACTATAGCAATCAGCCCCAGCATTTT
TRBJ2-5	TRBV2	-	CASTGYETQYF	TGTGCCAGCACAGGGTACGAGACCCAGTACTTC
TRBJ1-2	TRBV4-2	-	CASSQEAQGNYGYTF	TGTGCCAGCAGCCAAGAGGCTCAGGGCAACTATGGCTACACCTTC
TRBJ1-3	TRBV28	-	CASNLGASGNTIYF	TGTGCCAGCAACCTAGGGGCCTCTGGAAACACCATATATTTT
TRBJ2-1	TRBV6-6	-	CASSLAANNEQFF	TGTGCCAGCAGTTTAGCGGCTAACAATGAGCAGTTCTTC
TRBJ2-7	TRBV7-2	TRBD2	CASSLGVAGVPYEQYF	TGTGCCAGCAGCTTAGGGGTAGCGGGAGTACCCTACGAGCAGTACTTC
TRBJ2-7	TRBV7-8	TRBD1	CASSTLDRGRTYEQYF	TGTGCCAGCAGCACACTGGACAGGGGGCGAACCTACGAGCAGTACTTC
TRBJ2-7	TRBV27	TRBD1	CASRGDRSYEQYF	TGTGCCAGCAGGGGGGACAGATCCTACGAGCAGTACTTC
TRBJ1-2	TRBV5-6	TRBD1	CASSFYPGQANYGYTF	TGTGCCAGCAGCTTCTACCCGGGACAGGCGAACTATGGCTACACCTTC